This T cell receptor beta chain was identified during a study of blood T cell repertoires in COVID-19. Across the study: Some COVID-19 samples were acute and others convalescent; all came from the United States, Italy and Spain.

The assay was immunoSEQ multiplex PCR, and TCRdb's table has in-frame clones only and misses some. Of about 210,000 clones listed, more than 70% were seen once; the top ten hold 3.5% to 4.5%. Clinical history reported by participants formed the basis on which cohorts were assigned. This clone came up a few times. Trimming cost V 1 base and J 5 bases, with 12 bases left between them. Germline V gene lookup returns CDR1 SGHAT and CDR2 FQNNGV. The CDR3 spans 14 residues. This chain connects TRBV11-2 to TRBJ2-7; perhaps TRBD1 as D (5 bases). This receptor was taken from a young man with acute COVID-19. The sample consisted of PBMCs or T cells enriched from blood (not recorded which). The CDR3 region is CASSLVQGRDEQYF. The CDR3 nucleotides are TGTGCCAGCAGCTTAGTCCAGGGCAGGGACGAGCAGTACTTC.